These 13 T cell receptor beta chains originate from one sample sequenced in a study of tumor and adjacent non-tumor tissue in lung cancer. No cell sorting was done before RNA was extracted from the tissue. The normal lung tissue was taken more than 3 cm from the tumor edge. TCRbeta libraries were built with three rounds of nested PCR, modified from ARM-PCR. TCRdb re-called the multiplex PCR reads with MiXCR, one entry per CDR3 protein. The sample yields over 100,000 distinct CDR3 sequences, roughly two thirds seen once. The sequencing sample was made of distant non-tumor lung tissue. The receptor set was obtained from a man aged 60-69 years with non-small cell lung cancer.

A single count supports this clonotype. J is TRBJ1-2 and V is TRBV4-2; unclear D gene. The ends were cut back, 0 bases at V and 4 bases at J, with 12 bases in the middle. In germline, CDR1 is LGHNA, CDR2 YNFKEQ. The CDR3 is 15 amino acids. CDR3 DNA: TGTGCCAGCAGCCAAGAGTGGGAGGTGACCTATGGCTACACCTTC. It specifies CASSQEWEVTYGYTF.

Worth noting for this clonotype: A read error may produce the germline difference seen at one junction end. The CDR3 DNA reads as TGTGCCGGCAGTTTTCGAGGAGGATCAACCGGGGAGCTGTTTTTT. Translating it yields CAGSFRGGSTGELFF. The genes are TRBV12-3 or TRBV12-4 and TRBJ2-2; maybe TRBD2 (5 bases). The CDR3 totals 15 residues.

Notes on this clonotype: One end of the junction does not line up with germline, which may come from a read error. The J gene is TRBJ1-5, the V gene TRBV6-1, with TRBD1 as a possible D gene (5 bases). CDR3 size: 17 residues. The germline V gene encodes CDR1 MNHNS and CDR2 SASEGT. The CDR3 nucleotides read TGTGCCAGCAGTGACAGCTTACGGAGAGGTGGAGCGGGACCCCATCATTTT. Its protein product is CASSDSLRRGGAGPHHF.

As concerns this clonotype: A read error is possible here, since a much larger clone lies one base away. This sequence joins TRBV5-5 and TRBJ2-5; either TRBD1 or TRBD2 may fit D (5 bases each). The germline gives CDR1 SGHKS, CDR2 YYEKEE (reference sequence). This CDR3 is built from 16 residues. The CDR3 DNA reads as TGTGACAGCAGCTTGAGGGACGGGGCGTACCAAGAGACCCAGTACTTC. Its protein product is CDSSLRDGAYQETQYF.

Many counts were recorded for this clonotype. The chain employs TRBV12-3 or TRBV12-4 and TRBJ2-3, with D perhaps matching TRBD1 (6 bases). The CDR3 length is 15 residues. V lost 6 bases, J lost 0 bases, and 13 bases lay in between. The DNA of the CDR3 is TGTGCCAGCAGGAGGGACACGCGAAGCACAGATACGCAGTATTTT. Encoded protein: CASRRDTRSTDTQYF.

A word on this clonotype: One junction end does not reproduce the germline sequence, and a read error may be involved. The V and J genes are TRBV29-1 and TRBJ2-1, with TRBD2 as a possible D gene (6 bases). This CDR3 region has 15 residues. Germline V gives CDR1 SQVTM, CDR2 ANQGSEA. The CDR3 DNA reads TGCAGTGCCCCAACGGGAGCGGGTCTATACAGTGAGCAGTTCTTC. Translation gives CSAPTGAGLYSEQFF.

Concerning this clonotype itself: A much more abundant neighbour one base away suggests this may be a read error. This chain uses TRBV5-8 with TRBJ2-3; D is ambiguous. Germline CDR1 SGHTS, CDR2 YDEGEE. The CDR3 has 13 amino acids. Here the CDR3 reads CASSEVSIDTQYF. In nucleotides, the CDR3 is TGTGCCAGCAGCGAAGTTAGCATAGATACGCAGTATTTT.

This clonotype has a count of ten or more. The genes are TRBV4-2 and TRBJ2-1; 8 nucleotides align to TRBD2. The V and J ends lost 4 bases and 4 bases, in that order; junction bases with no gene match: 6. The CDR3 extends over 15 amino acids. Germline V gene sequence: CDR1 LGHNA, CDR2 YNFKEQ. The CDR3 loop reads CASSPREGGYNEQFF. In DNA, the CDR3 is TGTGCCAGCAGCCCCCGGGAGGGAGGGTACAATGAGCAGTTCTTC.

On this clonotype itself: An end of the junction does not agree with germline; a read error may underlie this. The chain uses TRBV7-2 and TRBJ2-2; maybe TRBD1 (5 bases). CDR1 and CDR2 (germline): SGHTA, FQGNSA. The CDR3 covers 15 residues. CDR3: CASSLRQGVTGELFF. Written as DNA, the CDR3 is TGTGCCAGCAGCTTAAGGCAGGGTGTAACCGGTGAGCTGTTTTTT.

This chain links TRBV6-5 with TRBJ2-3; D may be TRBD2 (6 bases). The length of the CDR3 is 18 residues. The ends were cut back, 0 bases at V and 2 bases at J, with 18 bases in the middle. In germline, CDR1 is MNHEY, CDR2 SVGAGI. The CDR3 coding sequence is TGTGCCAGCAGTTACTCGATGTGGATCGGGGGACCCACAGATACGCAGTATTTT. It specifies CASSYSMWIGGPTDTQYF.

This clonotype was seen a few times. At one end, the junction sequence differs from germline, possibly due to a read error. This chain connects TRBV11-3 to TRBJ2-6, with a tentative D call TRBD1 (6 bases). Germline assignment: CDR1 SGHNT and CDR2 YENEEA. The CDR3 runs 15 residues. CDR3: CASSQQGSEANVLTF. The CDR3, as DNA: TGTGCCAGTAGCCAACAGGGTTCTGAGGCCAATGTCCTGACTTTC.

This rearrangement joins TRBV4-2 to TRBJ1-4; D uncertain. The germline V and J ends were trimmed by 0 bases and 7 bases, with 15 bases remaining between them. The CDR3 contains 16 residues. The V gene's germline CDR1 is LGHNA and CDR2 YNFKEQ. CDR3 protein: CASSQDSSRRSEKLFF. In nucleotides, the CDR3 is TGTGCCAGCAGCCAAGATTCATCCCGGAGGAGTGAAAAACTGTTTTTT.

The table lists this clonotype with many counts. The rearrangement links TRBV6-1 to TRBJ1-2; 10 bases match TRBD1. The CDR3 length is 13 residues. J gave up 7 bases and V 8 bases, and 7 bases lay outside the gene matches. Germline values: CDR1 MNHNS, CDR2 SASEGT. The CDR3 DNA follows: TGTGCCAGCGGCCGGGACAGGGGTAGTGGCTACACCTTC. Its translation: CASGRDRGSGYTF.